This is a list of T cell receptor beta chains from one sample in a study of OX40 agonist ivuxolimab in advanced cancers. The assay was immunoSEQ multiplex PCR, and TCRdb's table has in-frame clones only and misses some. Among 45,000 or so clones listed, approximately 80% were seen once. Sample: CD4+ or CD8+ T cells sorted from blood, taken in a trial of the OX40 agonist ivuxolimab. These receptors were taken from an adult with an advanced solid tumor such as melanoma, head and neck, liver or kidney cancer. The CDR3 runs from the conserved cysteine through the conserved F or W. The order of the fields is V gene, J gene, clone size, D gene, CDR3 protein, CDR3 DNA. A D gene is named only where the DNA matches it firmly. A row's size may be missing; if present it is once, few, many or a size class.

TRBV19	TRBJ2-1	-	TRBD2	CASSTGTSGRVPYNEQFF	TGTGCCAGTAGTACCGGGACTAGCGGGAGGGTCCCCTACAATGAGCAGTTCTTC
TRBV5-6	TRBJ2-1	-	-	CASSTSNDNEQFF	TGTGCCAGCAGCACCTCTAATGACAATGAGCAGTTCTTC
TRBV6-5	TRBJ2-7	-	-	CASSYSEGLGEQYF	TGTGCCAGCAGTTACTCCGAGGGGCTGGGGGAGCAGTACTTC
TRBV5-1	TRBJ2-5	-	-	CASSFKETQYF	TGCGCCAGCAGCTTTAAAGAGACCCAGTACTTC
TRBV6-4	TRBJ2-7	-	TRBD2	CASSSSGVYEQYF	TGTGCCAGCAGTTCTAGCGGAGTCTACGAGCAGTACTTC
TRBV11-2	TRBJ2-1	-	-	CASSTRPGGEQFF	TGTGCCAGCAGCACGAGACCGGGGGGCGAGCAGTTCTTC
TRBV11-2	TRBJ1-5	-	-	CASSPDYSNQPQHF	TGTGCCAGCAGCCCCGATTATAGCAATCAGCCCCAGCATTTT
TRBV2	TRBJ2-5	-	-	CASSEALGETQYF	TGTGCCAGCAGTGAAGCGCTAGGAGAGACCCAGTACTTC
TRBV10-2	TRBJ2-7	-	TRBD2	CASSFSLGTSGRDGEQYF	TGCGCCAGCAGTTTTAGTCTCGGGACTAGCGGGAGGGACGGCGAGCAGTACTTC
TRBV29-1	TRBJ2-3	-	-	CSVRREWADTQYF	TGCAGCGTTCGGAGGGAGTGGGCAGATACGCAGTATTTT
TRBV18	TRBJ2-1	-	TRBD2	CASSLGLAGTYNEQFF	TGTGCCAGCTCCCTTGGACTAGCGGGGACCTACAATGAGCAGTTCTTC
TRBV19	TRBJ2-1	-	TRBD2	CASRTVASGRGEQFF	TGTGCCAGTCGTACTGTTGCTAGCGGGAGGGGTGAGCAGTTCTTC
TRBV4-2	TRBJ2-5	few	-	CASSPAVDGWETQYF	TGTGCCAGCAGCCCCGCGGTGGATGGCTGGGAGACCCAGTACTTC
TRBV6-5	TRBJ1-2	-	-	CASTPRNYGYTF	TGTGCCAGCACGCCGAGAAACTATGGCTACACCTTC
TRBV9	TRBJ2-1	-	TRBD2	CASSKGLAGTFEQFF	TGTGCCAGCAGCAAGGGACTAGCGGGAACTTTTGAGCAGTTCTTC
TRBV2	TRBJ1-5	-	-	CASRGGQGPQPQHF	TGTGCCAGCAGGGGAGGGCAGGGGCCTCAGCCCCAGCATTTT
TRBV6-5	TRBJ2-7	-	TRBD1	CASRRGQETYEQYF	TGTGCCAGCAGACGCGGACAGGAGACCTACGAGCAGTACTTC
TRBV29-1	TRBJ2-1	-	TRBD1	CSVEAPGQGSSYNEQFF	TGCAGCGTTGAAGCTCCGGGACAGGGAAGCTCCTACAATGAGCAGTTCTTC
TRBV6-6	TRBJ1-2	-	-	CASSLDSGPSYGYTF	TGTGCCAGCAGTTTGGATTCGGGACCCTCCTATGGCTACACCTTC
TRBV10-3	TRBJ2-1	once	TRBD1	CAISENRGGLNEQFF	TGTGCCATCAGTGAGAATCGAGGGGGCCTGAATGAGCAGTTCTTC
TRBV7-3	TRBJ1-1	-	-	CASSLGFQGSGNTEAFF	TGTGCCAGCAGCTTAGGTTTCCAGGGGTCGGGGAACACTGAAGCTTTCTTT
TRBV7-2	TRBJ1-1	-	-	CASSPEGGSEAFF	TGTGCCAGCAGCCCTGAGGGAGGGTCCGAAGCTTTCTTT
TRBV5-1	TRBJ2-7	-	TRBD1	CASSWTGDVNYEQYF	TGCGCCAGCAGCTGGACAGGAGACGTCAATTACGAGCAGTACTTC
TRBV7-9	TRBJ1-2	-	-	CASSPRLINYGYTF	TGTGCCAGCAGCCCGAGATTAATCAACTATGGCTACACCTTC
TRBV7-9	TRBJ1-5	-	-	CASSQAGNQPQHF	TGCGCCAGCAGCCAAGCCGGCAATCAGCCCCAGCATTTT
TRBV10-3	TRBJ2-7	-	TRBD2	CAISQTLPGLAGSSYEQYF	TGTGCCATCAGTCAGACCCTCCCCGGACTAGCGGGGAGCTCCTACGAGCAGTACTTC
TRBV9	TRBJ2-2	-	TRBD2	CASSSQMGGLAGPGELFF	TGTGCCAGCAGCTCCCAGATGGGGGGGCTAGCGGGGCCCGGGGAGCTGTTTTTT
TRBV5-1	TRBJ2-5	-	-	CASSTTRPGETQYF	TGCGCCAGCAGCACGACTAGGCCGGGGGAGACCCAGTACTTC
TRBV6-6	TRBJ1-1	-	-	CASSRTGGGTEAFF	TGTGCCAGCAGTCGGACCGGGGGAGGCACTGAAGCTTTCTTT
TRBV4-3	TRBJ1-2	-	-	CASSQEVNYGYTF	TGCGCCAGCAGCCAAGAGGTTAACTATGGCTACACCTTC
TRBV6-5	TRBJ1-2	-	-	CASSYSGVYGYTF	TGTGCCAGCAGTTACTCTGGCGTCTATGGCTACACCTTC
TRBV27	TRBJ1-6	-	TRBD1	CASKPTGYSPLHF	TGTGCCAGCAAACCGACAGGGTACTCACCCCTCCACTTT
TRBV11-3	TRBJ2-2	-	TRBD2	CASSSSSGNGGELFF	TGTGCCAGCAGCTCTTCTAGCGGGAATGGCGGGGAGCTGTTTTTT
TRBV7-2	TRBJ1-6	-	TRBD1	CASRYTGGRDLHF	TGTGCCAGCAGATATACAGGGGGCAGGGACCTCCACTTT
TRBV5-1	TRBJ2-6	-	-	CASSLVISTAKAGANVLTF	TGCGCCAGCAGCTTGGTTATTTCGACAGCAAAGGCTGGGGCCAACGTCCTGACTTTC
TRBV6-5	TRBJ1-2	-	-	CASSRQGDRRYGYTF	TGTGCCAGCAGTCGTCAGGGAGACAGGCGCTATGGCTACACCTTC
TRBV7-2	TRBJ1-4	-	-	CASSQGSNEKLFF	TGTGCCAGCAGCCAAGGAAGTAATGAAAAACTGTTTTTT
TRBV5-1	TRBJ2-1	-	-	CASSLKVSYNEQFF	TGCGCCAGCAGCTTGAAGGTCTCCTACAATGAGCAGTTCTTC
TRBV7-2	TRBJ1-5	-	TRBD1	CASSPGGAQPQHF	TGTGCCAGCAGCCCAGGGGGCGCCCAGCCCCAGCATTTT
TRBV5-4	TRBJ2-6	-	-	CASSWVARSSGANVLTF	TGTGCCAGCAGCTGGGTGGCACGGAGCTCTGGGGCCAACGTCCTGACTTTC
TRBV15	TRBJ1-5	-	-	CATRNLTGYRQGSQPQHF	TGTGCCACCAGAAACCTGACTGGTTATCGGCAGGGCAGTCAGCCCCAGCATTTT
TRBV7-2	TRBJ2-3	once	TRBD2	CASSAQASGGTDTQYF	TGTGCCAGCAGCGCCCAGGCAAGCGGGGGCACAGATACGCAGTATTTT
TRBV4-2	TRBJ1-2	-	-	CASSQDLGYGYTF	TGTGCCAGCAGCCAAGATTTGGGCTATGGCTACACCTTC